Following are 17 T cell receptor beta chains from one sample sequenced in a study of blood T cell repertoires in COVID-19. Data came from immunoSEQ multiplex PCR; TCRdb stores just in-frame clones and leaves some out. There are some 130,000 clones in the sample; approximately 86% occur only once, and approximately 20% lies in the top ten. Input material: peripheral blood. These receptors all stem from a woman between 45 and 60 years old who had recovered from COVID-19.

This chain connects TRBV11-2 to TRBJ2-1, with 7 bases lining up with TRBD2. CDR3 length: 15 amino acids. Germline CDR1 SGHAT, CDR2 FQNNGV. Trimming removed 4 bases from V and 7 bases from J; junction bases left unmatched: 10. CDR3 nucleotide sequence: TGTGCCAGCAGCTCGGCGGCGGGAGTGAGGAATGAGCAGTTCTTC. Residues: CASSSAAGVRNEQFF.

The CDR3 sequence is CASSETGVGETQYF. The CDR3 bases are TGTGCCAGCAGCGAGACAGGGGTTGGGGAGACCCAGTACTTC. The rearrangement links TRBV9 to TRBJ2-5; 8 bases fit TRBD1. CDR3 length: 14 amino acids. The V and J ends lost 3 bases and 5 bases, in that order; junction bases with no gene match: 6. From germline, CDR1 is SGDLS and CDR2 YYNGEE.

The CDR3 loop is CASSLGEKIFF. CDR3 bases: TGTGCCAGCAGTTTAGGGGAGAAGATCTTCTTC. The chain recombines TRBV12-3 or TRBV12-4 with TRBJ2-1; possibly TRBD2 for D (5 bases). The V end was cut by 1 base, the J end by 16 bases, with 11 bases between. The CDR3 spans 11 residues.

The chain has TRBV11-1 and TRBJ2-7; D unclear. Germline loops: CDR1 SGHAT, CDR2 FQDESV (reference sequence). This CDR3 is 14 amino acids long. V was cut by 5 bases and J by 1 base, with 12 bases left in between. In DNA form, the CDR3 reads TGTGCCAGCAGCCAAAGGCGGTCATCCTACGAGCAGTACTTC. It codes for CASSQRRSSYEQYF.

The chain employs TRBV4-3 and TRBJ1-5; D not resolved. The CDR3 totals 15 residues. Germline values: CDR1 LGHNA, CDR2 YSLEER. Trimming pared 0 bases from V and 0 bases from J, leaving 6 bases between. In DNA, the CDR3 is TGCGCCAGCAGCCAAGACGGGTATAGCAATCAGCCCCAGCATTTT. Encoded protein: CASSQDGYSNQPQHF.

The chain recombines TRBV12-3 or TRBV12-4 with TRBJ1-1; maybe TRBD1 (5 bases). V lost 8 bases and J lost 6, with 16 bases in between. CDR3 length: 13 amino acids. Written as DNA, the CDR3 is TGTGCCAGCCGATTAGAGGGGAAGGCTGAAGCTTTCTTT. This codes for CASRLEGKAEAFF.

This clone has a handful of counts. CDR3 amino acids: CATSDPRGANEQFF. Written as DNA, the CDR3 is TGTGCCACCAGTGACCCCAGGGGGGCCAATGAGCAGTTCTTC. The V and J genes are TRBV24-1 and TRBJ2-1; possible D gene TRBD1, 7 bases. This CDR3 region has 14 residues. Deletions cut 4 bases from V and 6 bases from J, with 12 bases between. Germline-derived CDR1 and CDR2 are KGHDR and SFDVKD.

The chain carries TRBV4-3 and TRBJ2-3, with D perhaps matching TRBD2 (6 bases). Trimming stripped 1 base from V and 2 bases from J, with 13 bases between. The CDR3 has 16 residues. Germline V CDR1 and CDR2: LGHNA, YSLEER. For the CDR3, the DNA is TGCGCCAGCAGCCAAGTCGGGGGAGGTCCCACAGATACGCAGTATTTT. Translation gives CASSQVGGGPTDTQYF.

V and J are TRBV6-1 and TRBJ2-7; 7 bases map to TRBD2. Germline V gene lookup returns CDR1 MNHNS and CDR2 SASEGT. The CDR3 has 17 residues. The trim removed 0 bases at V and 1 base at J, leaving 9 bases unmatched. The chain's CDR3 is CASSEAISGLQSYEQYF. Written as DNA, the CDR3 is TGTGCCAGCAGTGAAGCAATATCGGGACTACAATCCTACGAGCAGTACTTC.

V usage is TRBV9 and J usage is TRBJ2-7; the match to TRBD2 covers 7 bases. V gave up 4 bases and J gave up 2 bases; unmatched junction bases: 6. The V gene's germline CDR1 is SGDLS and CDR2 YYNGEE. CDR3 size: 14 residues. The DNA of the CDR3 is TGTGCCAGCAGCCCCCGGGGGGTCGCCTACGAGCAGTACTTC. This sequence encodes CASSPRGVAYEQYF.

This clone was picked up one time. The rearrangement joins TRBV2 to TRBJ1-5; D perhaps matches TRBD1 (5 bases). This CDR3 has 13 amino acids. V gave up 7 bases and J gave up 7 bases, with 14 bases separating them. Germline loops: CDR1 SNHLY, CDR2 FYNNEI. This CDR3 is CASTGTRRQPQHF. The CDR3 DNA reads as TGTGCCAGCACAGGGACTAGGCGACAGCCCCAGCATTTT.

This clone was found a few times. This chain links TRBV5-6 with TRBJ1-6, with 8 bases aligning to TRBD1. This CDR3 has 15 amino acids. Germline assignment: CDR1 SGHDT and CDR2 YYEEEE. V shed 0 bases, J shed 7 bases, and the junction held 3 bases outside the gene matches. CDR3 residues: CASSLGDRGNSPLHF. CDR3 DNA sequence: TGTGCCAGCAGCTTGGGAGACAGGGGAAATTCACCCCTCCACTTT. Supplemented by reference TRBV5-6 and TRBJ1-6, the full variable domain reads DAGVTQSPTHLIKTRGQQVTLRCSPKSGHDTVSWYQQALGQGPQFIFQYYEEEERQRGNFPDRFSGHQFPNYSSELNVNALLLGDSALYLCASSLGDRGNSPLHFGNGTRLTVT.

V usage is TRBV6-1 and J usage is TRBJ2-2; the D is unclear. Germline V gene lookup returns CDR1 MNHNS and CDR2 SASEGT. The ends were cut back, 5 bases at V and 5 bases at J, with 15 bases in the middle. The CDR3 spans 15 residues. CDR3 region: CASSWLRQKTGELFF. The CDR3, as DNA: TGTGCCAGCAGTTGGTTGCGGCAAAAAACCGGGGAGCTGTTTTTT.

The chain has TRBV7-2 and TRBJ2-1, with 7 nucleotides matching TRBD2. CDR1 is SGHTA and CDR2 is FQGNSA in the germline V gene. CDR3 size: 16 residues. V was pared by 1 base and J by 4 bases, with 7 bases of the junction left unmatched. CDR3 nucleotide sequence: TGTGCCAGCAGCTTAGGGGCTAGCGGAGGATACAATGAGCAGTTCTTC. Its protein product is CASSLGASGGYNEQFF.

The V call is TRBV7-9, the J call TRBJ2-2; 7 bases align to TRBD1. J gave up 5 bases and V 5 bases, and 8 bases lay outside the gene matches. The germline V gene has CDR1 SEHNR and CDR2 FQNEAQ (reference sequence). The CDR3 is 15 residues long. Here the CDR3 reads CASSQNRGGTGELFF. The CDR3 DNA reads TGTGCCAGCAGCCAGAACAGGGGCGGGACCGGGGAGCTGTTTTTT.

V is TRBV27 and J is TRBJ2-7, with D unresolved. V was pared by 4 bases and J by 0 bases, with 10 bases between. The length of the CDR3 is 14 residues. Germline V lookup: CDR1 MNHEY, CDR2 SMNVEV (reference sequence). CDR3 amino acids: CASSYRSSSYEQYF. The CDR3 nucleotides are TGTGCCAGCAGTTACAGAAGCAGCTCCTACGAGCAGTACTTC.

V and J are TRBV19 and TRBJ1-1; D is uncertain. The CDR3 has 12 residues. Germline CDR1 and CDR2: LNHDA and SQIVND (reference sequence). The V gene lost 7 bases and the J gene lost 4 bases, with 10 bases spanning the gap. CDR3: CASTYRFTEAFF. DNA for the CDR3: TGTGCCAGTACTTATCGGTTCACTGAAGCTTTCTTT.